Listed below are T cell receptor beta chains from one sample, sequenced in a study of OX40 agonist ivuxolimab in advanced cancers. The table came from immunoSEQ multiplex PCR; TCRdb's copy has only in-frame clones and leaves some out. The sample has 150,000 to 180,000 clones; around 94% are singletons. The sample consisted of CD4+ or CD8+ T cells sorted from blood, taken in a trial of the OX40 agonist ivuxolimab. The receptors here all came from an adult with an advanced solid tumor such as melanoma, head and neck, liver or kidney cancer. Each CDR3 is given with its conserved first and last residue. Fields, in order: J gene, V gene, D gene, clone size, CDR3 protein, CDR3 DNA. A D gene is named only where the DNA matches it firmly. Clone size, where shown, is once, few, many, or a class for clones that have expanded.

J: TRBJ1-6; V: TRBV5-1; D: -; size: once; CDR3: CASSPFGPQNNSPLHF; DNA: TGCGCCAGCAGCCCCTTCGGACCGCAAAATAATTCACCCCTCCACTTT
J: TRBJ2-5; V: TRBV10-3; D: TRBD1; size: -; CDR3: CATGTGGAETQYF; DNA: TGTGCCACGGGGACAGGGGGCGCGGAGACCCAGTACTTC
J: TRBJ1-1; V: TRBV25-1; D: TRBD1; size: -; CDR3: CASSEYWGQGGVGTEAFF; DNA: TGTGCCAGCAGTGAATATTGGGGACAGGGAGGGGTGGGCACTGAAGCTTTCTTT
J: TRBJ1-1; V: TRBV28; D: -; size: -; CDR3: CASSPGGGLGTEAFF; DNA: TGTGCCAGCAGTCCCGGCGGGGGGCTTGGCACTGAAGCTTTCTTT
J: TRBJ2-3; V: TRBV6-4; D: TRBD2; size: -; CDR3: CASSPTSGGTDTQYF; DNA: TGTGCCAGCAGCCCGACTAGCGGGGGAACAGATACGCAGTATTTT
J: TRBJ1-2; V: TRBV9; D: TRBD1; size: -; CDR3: CASSRNPGQSGPYGYTF; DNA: TGTGCCAGCAGCCGAAATCCGGGACAGAGTGGGCCTTATGGCTACACCTTC
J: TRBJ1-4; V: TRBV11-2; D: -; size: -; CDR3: CASSLEGGEKLFF; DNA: TGTGCCAGCAGCTTAGAGGGCGGTGAAAAACTGTTTTTT
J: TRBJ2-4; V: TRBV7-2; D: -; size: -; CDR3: CASSFDPGSHIQYF; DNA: TGTGCCAGCAGCTTTGACCCGGGAAGCCACATTCAGTACTTC
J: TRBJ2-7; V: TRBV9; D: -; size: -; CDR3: CASSESAVVSYEQYF; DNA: TGTGCCAGCAGCGAGTCGGCCGTAGTTTCCTACGAGCAGTACTTC
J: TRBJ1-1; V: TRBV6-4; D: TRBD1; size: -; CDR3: CASRETGGITEAFF; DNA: TGTGCCAGCAGGGAGACAGGGGGAATTACTGAAGCTTTCTTT
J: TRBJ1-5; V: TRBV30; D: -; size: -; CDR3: CAWSSAASNQPQHF; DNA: TGTGCCTGGAGTTCGGCAGCTAGCAATCAGCCCCAGCATTTT
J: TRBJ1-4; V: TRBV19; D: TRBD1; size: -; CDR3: CASSLPGQSATNEKLFF; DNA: TGTGCCAGTAGTCTCCCGGGACAGAGTGCAACTAATGAAAAACTGTTTTTT
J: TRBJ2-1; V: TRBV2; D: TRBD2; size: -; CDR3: CASREGLAGGSEQFF; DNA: TGTGCCAGCAGAGAGGGACTAGCGGGGGGTAGTGAGCAGTTCTTC
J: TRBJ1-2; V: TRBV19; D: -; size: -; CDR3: CASRGTGVYGYTF; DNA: TGTGCCAGTAGAGGAACAGGAGTATATGGCTACACCTTC
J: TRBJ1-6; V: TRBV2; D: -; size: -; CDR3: CASRTDSYNSPLHF; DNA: TGTGCCAGCCGAACAGACTCCTATAATTCACCCCTCCACTTT
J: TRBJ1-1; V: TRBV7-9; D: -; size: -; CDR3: CATPVSGENTEAFF; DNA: TGTGCCACCCCCGTTTCAGGGGAGAACACTGAAGCTTTCTTT